The T cell receptor beta chain under discussion was sequenced for a study of cytomegalovirus exposure and HLA in healthy donors. The length of the CDR3 is 14 residues. The V gene end was trimmed by 3 bases and the J gene end by 4 bases; junction bases not matched to a gene: 8. CDR1 and CDR2 (germline): GTSNPN, SVGIG (reference sequence). The study, taken as a whole, reports: The only immune exposure information that was available was CMV serostatus.

Healthy bone marrow donors made up the donors. As regards this clone: No antigen is known for it.

This PCR relied on a set of 60 Vbeta primers and 13 Jbeta primers. Data came from immunoSEQ multiplex PCR; TCRdb stores just in-frame clones and leaves some out. Seen here are some 150,000 clones, approximately 79% observed once, and the top ten hold about 4.5%. This sequence joins TRBV30 and TRBJ1-2, with 7 bases aligning to TRBD1. Specimen: PBMCs. The sequence was collected from a middle-aged man in good health and CMV-seronegative. Here the CDR3 reads CAWSARQGGYGYTF. The DNA of the CDR3 is TGTGCCTGGAGCGCCAGACAGGGCGGCTATGGCTACACCTTC.